The 16 T cell receptor beta chains reported below all come from one sample, sequenced in a study of blood T cell repertoires in COVID-19. Measured with immunoSEQ multiplex PCR; TCRdb has only the in-frame clones, and not every one. The sample contains some 53,000 clones, over 75% of which appear only once. The sample consisted of peripheral blood. These receptors all stem from a human donor with active COVID-19. The donor label of this sample is uncertain.

J is TRBJ2-3 and V is TRBV2, with 8 bases lining up with TRBD1. Trimming removed 7 bases from V and 1 base from J; junction bases left unmatched: 4. Per germline, CDR1 SNHLY and CDR2 FYNNEI. The CDR3 runs to 14 residues. The CDR3 region is CASKGQAGTDTQYF. CDR3 coding DNA: TGTGCCAGCAAGGGACAGGCCGGCACAGATACGCAGTATTTT. Full variable domain (remainder filled in from reference TRBV2 and TRBJ2-3): EPEVTQTPSHQVTQMGQEVILRCVPISNHLYFYWYRQILGQKVEFLVSFYNNEISEKSEIFDDQFSVERPDGSNFTLKIRSTKLEDSAMYFCASKGQAGTDTQYFGPGTRLTVL.

The rearrangement uses TRBV6-5 and TRBJ1-2; weak D call: TRBD1 (6 bases). The CDR3 is 15 amino acids. Germline V gene sequence: CDR1 MNHEY, CDR2 SVGAGI. The V gene lost 6 bases and the J gene lost 6 bases, with 20 bases spanning the gap. CDR3: CASRRLNRVYNGYTF. In DNA form, the CDR3 reads TGTGCCAGCAGGCGTCTTAACAGGGTCTACAATGGCTACACCTTC.

The rearrangement joins TRBV4-1 to TRBJ2-4; 16 nucleotides align to TRBD2. The CDR3 is 18 residues long. V lost 4 bases and J lost 2; bases outside the gene matches: 5. CDR1 and CDR2 from the germline V gene are MGHRA and YSYEKL. The CDR3 nucleotides read TGCGCCAGCAGCCGGGGACTAGCGGGGGGGCGGACCAAAAACATTCAGTACTTC. Amino acid sequence: CASSRGLAGGRTKNIQYF.

This chain links TRBV12-3 or TRBV12-4 with TRBJ2-5; D perhaps matches TRBD2 (6 bases). This CDR3 is built from 13 residues. The ends were cut back, 3 bases at V and 4 bases at J, with 9 bases in the middle. This CDR3 reads CASSFRGTETQYF. In DNA form, the CDR3 reads TGTGCCAGCAGTTTTCGCGGGACAGAGACCCAGTACTTC.

V gene TRBV18 combines with J gene TRBJ1-2; D is unresolved. The germline gives CDR1 KGHSH, CDR2 LQKENI. This CDR3 is 13 amino acids long. Trimming removed 3 bases at V and 2 bases at J, with 7 bases between. The CDR3 protein is CASSPELNYGYTF. In nucleotides, the CDR3 is TGTGCCAGCTCACCCGAGTTGAACTATGGCTACACCTTC.

V usage is TRBV6-6 and J usage is TRBJ2-3; D is unresolved. Germline-derived CDR1 and CDR2 are MNHNY and SVGAGI (reference sequence). V shed 5 bases and J shed 2 bases, with 14 bases lying between them. The length of the CDR3 is 15 residues. CDR3 in amino acids: CASSNLGLNTDTQYF. In nucleotides, the CDR3 is TGTGCCAGCAGTAACCTAGGATTAAACACAGATACGCAGTATTTT.

The chain has TRBV7-2 and TRBJ2-3; 9 bases are shared with TRBD1. Germline V gene sequence: CDR1 SGHTA, CDR2 FQGNSA. V was pared by 1 base and J by 5 bases, with 4 bases of the junction left unmatched. The CDR3 runs 15 residues. In DNA form, the CDR3 reads TGTGCCAGCAGCTTAGGTAACAGGGGGCAAGATACGCAGTATTTT. Its translation is CASSLGNRGQDTQYF.

V gene TRBV18 combines with J gene TRBJ2-7; 9 bases agree with TRBD2. J was trimmed by 3 bases and V by 3 bases; bases with no gene match: 9. Per germline, CDR1 KGHSH and CDR2 LQKENI. The CDR3 is 16 amino acids. The CDR3: CASSPGASGENYEQYF. CDR3 sequence (DNA): TGTGCCAGCTCACCCGGGGCTAGCGGGGAGAACTACGAGCAGTACTTC. Full variable domain (missing parts from reference TRBV18 and TRBJ2-7): NAGVMQNPRHLVRRRGQEARLRCSPMKGHSHVYWYRQLPEEGLKFMVYLQKENIIDESGMPKERFSAEFPKEGPSILRIQQVVRGDSAAYFCASSPGASGENYEQYFGPGTRLTVT.

The rearrangement links TRBV7-9 to TRBJ2-7; no clear D gene. CDR3 length: 12 amino acids. From germline, CDR1 is SEHNR and CDR2 FQNEAQ (reference sequence). V was clipped by 2 bases and J by 4 bases, with 6 bases between them. The CDR3 DNA reads TGTGCCAGCAGCTTAAGCCCTTACGAGCAGTACTTC. Its protein product is CASSLSPYEQYF.

This chain connects TRBV19 to TRBJ1-5, with 9 nucleotides matching TRBD1. The CDR3 consists of 14 residues. Trimming at V came to 7 bases and at J to 6 bases, leaving 7 bases not matched to a gene. CDR1 is LNHDA and CDR2 is SQIVND in the germline V gene (reference sequence). The CDR3 spells CASTHRGQIQPQHF. As DNA, the CDR3 is TGTGCCAGTACCCACAGGGGGCAAATTCAGCCCCAGCATTTT.

This chain uses TRBV21-1 with TRBJ2-7; the DNA was not compared with TRBD1, the D call given in the table. TRBV21-1 is classified as a pseudogene. This CDR3 has 14 amino acids. The CDR3 DNA reads TGTGCCAGCAGCAAGGGACAGGGCTCCTACGAGCAGTACTTC. Translating gives CASSKGQGSYEQYF.

V usage is TRBV6-2 or TRBV6-3 and J usage is TRBJ2-6, with D maybe TRBD2 (5 bases). Deletions cut 0 bases from V and 2 bases from J, with 8 bases between. Germline CDR1 and CDR2: MNHEY and SVGEGT. This CDR3 spans 16 amino acids. Written as DNA, the CDR3 is TGTGCCAGCAGTTACTCGCGGGTAGCTGGGGCCAACGTCCTGACTTTC. Protein: CASSYSRVAGANVLTF.

This clone was counted only a few times. The chain joins TRBV24-1 to TRBJ1-5, with unresolved D. From germline, CDR1 is KGHDR and CDR2 SFDVKD. V was pared by 12 bases and J by 4 bases, with 9 bases between. The CDR3 runs 11 residues. The CDR3 sequence: CADAGNQPQHF. The CDR3 nucleotides are TGTGCCGACGCGGGGAATCAGCCCCAGCATTTT.

CDR3 in DNA: TGTGCCAGCAGCTTAAGCGGGACAGGGGGTTATGGCTACACCTTC. As protein: CASSLSGTGGYGYTF. This chain links TRBV7-9 with TRBJ1-2; 11 bases match TRBD1. V shed 2 bases and J 5 bases; nucleotides not matched to a gene: 4. CDR3 length: 15 amino acids. CDR1 is SEHNR and CDR2 is FQNEAQ in the germline V gene (reference sequence).

The rearrangement links TRBV7-3 to TRBJ2-3, with D tentatively TRBD1 (5 bases). The CDR3 consists of 14 residues. The germline V gene encodes CDR1 SGHTA and CDR2 FQGTGA. V lost 5 bases and J lost 11, with 20 bases in between. CDR3 nucleotide sequence: TGTGCCAGCAGCGCCGGGCTCGGCAGGGAATTGCAGTATTTT. Translated, it gives CASSAGLGRELQYF. The complete variable domain, with remaining parts taken from reference TRBV7-3 and TRBJ2-3, reads GAGVSQTPSNKVTEKGKYVELRCDPISGHTALYWYRQSLGQGPEFLIYFQGTGAADDSGLPNDRFFAVRPEGSVSTLKIQRTERGDSAVYLCASSAGLGRELQYFGPGTRLTVL.

This sequence joins TRBV9 and TRBJ2-2, with 9 bases aligning to TRBD1. The CDR3 covers 15 residues. The germline CDR1 and CDR2 sequences are SGDLS and YYNGEE. V lost 3 bases and J lost 2; bases outside the gene matches: 2. CDR3 protein: CASSEDRGNTGELFF. The CDR3 DNA reads as TGTGCCAGCAGCGAGGACAGGGGTAACACCGGGGAGCTGTTTTTT.